This T cell receptor beta chain was recovered during a study of control samples from healthy donors and cancer patients. The CDR3 loop spans 13 amino acids. Germline CDR1 is SGHDT and CDR2 is YYEEEE. V dropped 3 bases and J dropped 1 base, with 7 bases sitting between them. Sequencing was performed with immunoSEQ multiplex PCR; in TCRdb, only in-frame clones are kept and a portion is missing. Of 140,000 or so clones listed, about 94% were seen once; the top ten hold approximately 15%. This clonotype was sampled from a man aged 60 to 69 with colorectal cancer. This sequence joins TRBV5-6 and TRBJ1-1, with D uncertain. Sequenced input: PBMCs. The CDR3 DNA sequence: TGTGCCAGCAGCTCGGGAACGAACACTGAAGCTTTCTTT. Its protein is CASSSGTNTEAFF.